This T cell receptor beta chain was sequenced in a study of glioma-infiltrating T cells. Study-wide points: Very few CDR3 sequences were shared between tissue and blood. Non-neoplastic patients had below-expected tissue-blood divergence, while all gliomas exceeded expectation.

This clonotype was detected a few times. Its matching antigen is unknown. The ends were cut back, 5 bases at V and 0 bases at J, with 17 bases in the middle. The CDR3 is made up of 17 amino acids. Amplification of TCR alpha and beta CDR3 regions from RNA used iRepertoire nested multiplex PCR. One-step reverse transcription and amplification started from approximately 100-400 ng of tissue mRNA or PBMC total RNA. TCRdb recomputed calls from the multiplex PCR reads with MiXCR, one row per CDR3 protein. The sample records around 44,000 distinct CDR3 sequences, 20% to 25% being singletons. Sequenced: glioma tissue, nonneoplastic brain tissue, or PBMCs (not recorded which). This rearrangement joins TRBV12-3 or TRBV12-4 to TRBJ2-1; D ambiguous. The receptor's source is a human donor with low-grade glioma or glioblastoma, undergoing nonglioma brain surgery, or in good health (not recorded which). The CDR3 bases are TGTGCCAGCAGTACCATCGACACAGACATCTCCTACAATGAGCAGTTCTTC. It codes for CASSTIDTDISYNEQFF.